A single sample is the source of the 21 T cell receptor beta chains below, sequenced in a study of blood T cell repertoires in COVID-19. Profiled with immunoSEQ multiplex PCR; TCRdb holds only in-frame clones, not every one. The data show 200,000 or so clones, roughly 80% seen once. Input material: PBMCs or T cells enriched from blood (not recorded which). The receptors were sampled from a man in his sixties who had recovered from COVID-19.

V and J are TRBV5-1 and TRBJ2-5; the D is unclear. The V gene lost 1 base and the J gene lost 1 base, with 11 bases spanning the gap. The CDR3 is 15 amino acids. Germline V gene sequence: CDR1 SGHRS, CDR2 YFSETQ. CDR3 region: CASSLQPEIQETQYF. The CDR3 DNA reads TGCGCCAGCAGCTTGCAACCGGAGATCCAAGAGACCCAGTACTTC.

The rearrangement uses TRBV11-2 and TRBJ2-7, with 11 bases that match TRBD2. The CDR3 runs 14 residues. Unmatched junction bases numbered 4, after V lost 5 bases and J lost 4 bases. Germline lookup yields CDR1 SGHAT and CDR2 FQNNGV. This CDR3 is CASSVGTSGYEQYF. The CDR3 DNA is TGTGCCAGCAGCGTCGGGACTAGCGGTTACGAGCAGTACTTC.

V and J are TRBV6-5 and TRBJ2-1, with 7 bases fitting TRBD2. V shed 2 bases and J 9 bases; nucleotides not matched to a gene: 4. The CDR3 totals 13 residues. The V gene's germline CDR1 is MNHEY and CDR2 SVGAGI. CDR3 DNA sequence: TGTGCCAGCAGTTACGCTAGCGGCGGTGAGCAGTTCTTC. Protein sequence: CASSYASGGEQFF.

This clone was recorded a few times. This chain connects TRBV7-9 to TRBJ1-1, with a possible D match to TRBD1 (6 bases). The V end lost 3 bases, the J end lost 0 bases, and 8 bases lay between the germline ends. The CDR3 length is 14 residues. Germline assignment: CDR1 SEHNR and CDR2 FQNEAQ (reference sequence). The CDR3 sequence is CASSFDRLNTEAFF. As DNA, the CDR3 is TGTGCCAGCAGCTTCGACAGGCTGAACACTGAAGCTTTCTTT.

This sequence joins TRBV12-3 or TRBV12-4 and TRBJ1-1; no firm D call. The CDR3 is made up of 13 amino acids. The V and J ends lost 5 bases and 0 bases respectively, with 7 bases between them. This CDR3 reads CASSTTMNTEAFF. The DNA of the CDR3 is TGTGCCAGCAGTACAACTATGAACACTGAAGCTTTCTTT.

The V call is TRBV5-4, the J call TRBJ2-3, with a weak D call TRBD1 (6 bases). Germline V gene data show CDR1 as SGHNT and CDR2 as YYREEE (reference sequence). There are 17 residues in the CDR3. Trimming cost V 4 bases and J 3 bases, with 21 bases left between them. In DNA form, the CDR3 reads TGTGCCAGCAGCGACCCCCGATGGGGGCGAGGGACAGATACGCAGTATTTT. Protein sequence: CASSDPRWGRGTDTQYF. Supplemented by reference TRBV5-4 and TRBJ2-3, the full variable domain reads ETGVTQSPTHLIKTRGQQVTLRCSSQSGHNTVSWYQQALGQGPQFIFQYYREEENGRGNFPPRFSGLQFPNYSSELNVNALELDDSALYLCASSDPRWGRGTDTQYFGPGTRLTVL.

This clone was counted at least ten times. The DNA for the CDR3 is TGCGCCAGCAGTCGCCACTATTCGAACACTGAAGCTTTCTTT. Translating it yields CASSRHYSNTEAFF. The chain carries TRBV4-3 and TRBJ1-1; D unclear. V lost 6 bases to trimming and J lost 1 base, with 12 bases between them. The V gene's germline CDR1 is LGHNA and CDR2 YSLEER. The CDR3 has 14 amino acids.

In this sample, this clone turned up a few times. The rearrangement links TRBV19 to TRBJ1-1, with D unresolved. The CDR3 totals 13 residues. The germline V gene encodes CDR1 LNHDA and CDR2 SQIVND (reference sequence). V shed 4 bases and J shed 0 bases, with 6 bases lying between them. Written as DNA, the CDR3 is TGTGCCAGTAGTACACAGATGAACACTGAAGCTTTCTTT. Amino acids: CASSTQMNTEAFF.

The chain recombines TRBV5-1 with TRBJ2-1; D is possibly TRBD2 (5 bases). The germline gives CDR1 SGHRS, CDR2 YFSETQ. The CDR3 runs to 15 residues. The V end was cut by 4 bases, the J end by 0 bases, with 11 bases between. The CDR3 region is CASSIGENSYNEQFF. CDR3 coding DNA: TGCGCCAGCAGCATCGGGGAAAACTCCTACAATGAGCAGTTCTTC.

The CDR3 loop reads CASSYSGTAGELFF. The CDR3 bases are TGTGCCAGCAGTTACTCTGGGACAGCCGGGGAGCTGTTTTTT. The V call is TRBV6-6, the J call TRBJ2-2; TRBD1 aligns across 7 bases. Germline-derived CDR1 and CDR2 are MNHNY and SVGAGI (reference sequence). The CDR3 spans 14 residues. Losses at the gene ends were 0 bases for V and 6 bases for J; bases not matched to a gene: 1.

The rearrangement links TRBV7-9 to TRBJ2-5, with TRBD1 as a possible D gene (6 bases). Germline values: CDR1 SEHNR, CDR2 FQNEAQ (reference sequence). The CDR3 length is 14 residues. V dropped 5 bases and J dropped 5 bases, with 15 bases sitting between them. The chain's CDR3 is CASSGTQGWETQYF. In nucleotides, the CDR3 is TGTGCCAGCAGCGGAACCCAGGGGTGGGAGACCCAGTACTTC. Supplemented by reference TRBV7-9 and TRBJ2-5, the full variable domain reads DTGVSQNPRHKITKRGQNVTFRCDPISEHNRLYWYRQTLGQGPEFLTYFQNEAQLEKSRLLSDRFSAERPKGSFSTLEIQRTEQGDSAMYLCASSGTQGWETQYFGPGTRLLVL.

The J gene is TRBJ1-2, the V gene TRBV5-8; 7 bases align to TRBD1. CDR1 SGHTS and CDR2 YDEGEE come from the germline V gene. The CDR3 runs to 14 residues. J lost 8 bases, V lost 5 bases, and 12 bases had no gene match. The DNA of the CDR3 is TGTGCCAGCAGTATTACCGGCAGGGGGAGGGGCTACACCTTC. Its translation is CASSITGRGRGYTF.

This rearrangement joins TRBV10-1 to TRBJ1-5; no definite D call. The CDR3 length is 16 residues. Per germline, CDR1 WNHNN and CDR2 SYGVQD (reference sequence). V lost 5 bases to trimming and J lost 0 bases, with 14 bases between them. The CDR3 loop reads CASSFGVPYSNQPQHF. CDR3 bases: TGCGCCAGCAGTTTCGGGGTTCCGTATAGCAATCAGCCCCAGCATTTT.

This clone was counted a few times. The J gene is TRBJ1-2, the V gene TRBV9; 11 bases fit TRBD1. The germline V gene encodes CDR1 SGDLS and CDR2 YYNGEE. J was trimmed by 4 bases and V by 3 bases; bases with no gene match: 5. The length of the CDR3 is 15 residues. The CDR3 here is CASSDGQGATYGYTF. The CDR3 nucleotides read TGTGCCAGCAGCGACGGACAGGGGGCAACCTATGGCTACACCTTC.

With respect to this clone: Other DNA sequences from this sample encode an identical CDR3 as well. The chain uses TRBV7-9 and TRBJ2-1, with 7 bases aligning to TRBD2. V dropped 3 bases and J dropped 4; count of bases not matched to a gene: 3. Germline CDR1 is SEHNR and CDR2 is FQNEAQ (reference sequence). CDR3 length equals 14 residues. Here the CDR3 reads CASSLASGYNEQFF. CDR3 coding DNA: TGTGCCAGCAGCTTGGCTAGCGGATACAATGAGCAGTTCTTC.

The V and J genes are TRBV11-2 and TRBJ2-1; 13 bases are shared with TRBD2. The CDR3 has 18 amino acids. V dropped 4 bases and J dropped 0; count of bases not matched to a gene: 6. Per the germline V gene, CDR1 is SGHAT and CDR2 is FQNNGV. The CDR3 protein is CASSSLGLAGSSYNEQFF. The CDR3 coding sequence is TGTGCCAGCAGCTCCCTGGGACTAGCGGGAAGCTCCTACAATGAGCAGTTCTTC.

The chain carries TRBV19 and TRBJ2-2, with 7 bases identical to TRBD2. CDR3 length: 15 residues. CDR1 and CDR2 (germline): LNHDA, SQIVND (reference sequence). After removal of 7 bases from V and 6 bases from J, the junction contained 11 bases not matched to a gene. CDR3 in DNA: TGTGCCAGTACCGGGAGGCTAGCCGGGGCCGGGGAGCTGTTTTTT. This sequence encodes CASTGRLAGAGELFF. Filled out from reference TRBV19 and TRBJ2-2, the complete variable domain reads DGGITQSPKYLFRKEGQNVTLSCEQNLNHDAMYWYRQDPGQGLRLIYYSQIVNDFQKGDIAEGYSVSREKKESFPLTVTSAQKNPTAFYLCASTGRLAGAGELFFGEGSRLTVL.

The chain recombines TRBV19 with TRBJ1-5, with a weak D call TRBD1 (5 bases). V was cut by 7 bases and J by 2 bases, with 18 bases left in between. The germline gives CDR1 LNHDA, CDR2 SQIVND (reference sequence). The CDR3 has 16 amino acids. This CDR3 is CASTNSGIRGNQPQHF. The CDR3 DNA follows: TGTGCCAGTACCAACTCAGGGATTCGGGGCAATCAGCCCCAGCATTTT.

The V and J genes are TRBV7-6 and TRBJ2-5; TRBD2 might be the D (5 bases). V was pared by 1 base and J by 1 base, with 13 bases between. The CDR3 runs to 16 residues. CDR1 SGHVS and CDR2 FNYEAQ come from the germline V gene. For the CDR3, the DNA is TGTGCCAGCAGCTTAGAGCTCGGGGAACCCCAAGAGACCCAGTACTTC. It codes for CASSLELGEPQETQYF. Filled out from reference TRBV7-6 and TRBJ2-5, the complete variable domain reads GAGVSQSPRYKVTKRGQDVALRCDPISGHVSLYWYRQALGQGPEFLTYFNYEAQQDKSGLPNDRFSAERPEGSISTLTIQRTEQRDSAMYRCASSLELGEPQETQYFGPGTRLLVL.

This chain uses TRBV19 with TRBJ1-4; D call uncertain. Trimming cost V 2 bases and J 5 bases, with 12 bases left between them. This CDR3 is 15 amino acids long. Germline V lookup: CDR1 LNHDA, CDR2 SQIVND (reference sequence). The CDR3 protein is CASSINRAGNEKLFF. DNA for the CDR3: TGTGCCAGTAGTATAAATCGGGCGGGGAATGAAAAACTGTTTTTT.

The genes are TRBV5-1 and TRBJ1-1, with TRBD1 as a possible D gene (6 bases). This CDR3 comprises 15 residues. V lost 0 bases and J lost 5, with 14 bases in between. CDR1 and CDR2 from the germline V gene are SGHRS and YFSETQ. The CDR3 DNA sequence: TGCGCCAGCAGCTTGGGTGGGGGGGCAGGTACTGAAGCTTTCTTT. Translation: CASSLGGGAGTEAFF.